The clone carrying this T cell receptor (beta chain) has just a few counts. Its antigen remains unknown. The data originate from a study of T cell responses to AZD1222 COVID-19 vaccine. Study as a whole: Some second doses came at about 4 weeks and others at about 12 weeks; these were pooled.

Clones were read by immunoSEQ multiplex PCR, and TCRdb kept only the in-frame ones, dropping some. The data hold 100,000 or so clones, with roughly 84% observed a single time. Study results and limitations: Seropositive AZD1222 recipients at baseline numbered only five or six. Nearly half of spike-specific TCRs reportedly go after variant regions that carry no mutations. Among the donors, most were white British and more were female, and clonal diversity was possibly underestimated.

From germline, CDR1 is LGHNA and CDR2 YSLEER. This CDR3 contains 16 residues. V was clipped by 3 bases and J by 0 bases, with 12 bases between them. This specimen consisted of peripheral blood, obtained on day 0 of AZD1222 vaccination. This chain joins TRBV4-3 and TRBJ2-1; D gene ambiguous. This TCR derives from an adult in good health. The CDR3 nucleotides read TGCGCCAGCAGCCACGACCCTGAGAGCTCCTACAATGAGCAGTTCTTC. Amino acids: CASSHDPESSYNEQFF.